A selection of T cell receptor beta chains follows, all from one sample in a study of Graves' ophthalmopathy and Graves' hyperthyroidism. TCRdb recomputed calls from the multiplex PCR reads with MiXCR, one row per CDR3 protein. The table has more than 1,000,000 distinct CDR3 sequences, roughly 35% seen once. Sequenced material: peripheral blood or thyroid tissue (not recorded which). These receptors were obtained from an adult man with Graves' hyperthyroidism. CDR3s include the opening cysteine and the closing phenylalanine or tryptophan. Fields, in order: V gene, J gene, clone size, D gene, CDR3 DNA, CDR3 protein. The D gene is left open where the match is weak. The listing skips clone size in some rows; elsewhere it reads once, few, many or a size class.

v_gene: TRBV10-2
j_gene: TRBJ2-5
abundance: many
d_gene: NA
CDR3nt: TGCGCCACCCAGGAGGAGACCCAGTACTTC
CDR3aa: CATQEETQYF

v_gene: TRBV25-1
j_gene: TRBJ1-1
abundance: few
d_gene: NA
CDR3nt: TGTGCCAGCAGTGTTTTGGCACGGGGCCAAAACACTGAAGCTTTCTTT
CDR3aa: CASSVLARGQNTEAFF

v_gene: TRBV7-2
j_gene: TRBJ1-5
abundance: many
d_gene: NA
CDR3nt: TGTGCCAGCAGCTTAACGGGCCTTCGGAATCAGCCCCAGCATTTT
CDR3aa: CASSLTGLRNQPQHF

v_gene: TRBV7-9
j_gene: TRBJ2-5
abundance: NA
d_gene: NA
CDR3nt: TGTGCCAGCAACTTAGATCAGGGATCGGGGACCCAGTACTTC
CDR3aa: CASNLDQGSGTQYF

v_gene: TRBV2
j_gene: TRBJ2-7
abundance: NA
d_gene: TRBD2
CDR3nt: TGTGCCAGCAGCCCGAGGGGCGGCGGGGGGCCGAACTCCTACGAGCAGTACTTC
CDR3aa: CASSPRGGGGPNSYEQYF

v_gene: TRBV6-1
j_gene: TRBJ1-1
abundance: many
d_gene: NA
CDR3nt: TGTGCCACCCTTCCGGGACAAGCGAACACTGAAGCTTTCTTT
CDR3aa: CATLPGQANTEAFF

v_gene: TRBV10-2
j_gene: TRBJ1-6
abundance: NA
d_gene: NA
CDR3nt: TGCGCCAGCGGGGGGGGGATACCTAATTCACCCCTCCACTTT
CDR3aa: CASGGGIPNSPLHF

v_gene: TRBV7-6
j_gene: TRBJ1-4
abundance: many
d_gene: NA
CDR3nt: TGTGCCAGCGGGGGAGGTCGGGAAAAACTGTTTTTT
CDR3aa: CASGGGREKLFF

v_gene: TRBV10-3
j_gene: TRBJ1-4
abundance: NA
d_gene: NA
CDR3nt: TGTGCCATCAGTGAGGTGAAGGAAAAACTGTTTTTT
CDR3aa: CAISEVKEKLFF

v_gene: TRBV5-5
j_gene: TRBJ2-7
abundance: NA
d_gene: TRBD1
CDR3nt: TGTGCCAGCAGCTGGGGGACAGGTCTCGAGCAGTACTTC
CDR3aa: CASSWGTGLEQYF

v_gene: TRBV6-1
j_gene: TRBJ1-2
abundance: many
d_gene: NA
CDR3nt: TGTGCCAGCAGTGAAGCGCGGCAGGGTTACTATGGCTACACCTTC
CDR3aa: CASSEARQGYYGYTF

v_gene: TRBV7-2
j_gene: TRBJ2-5
abundance: many
d_gene: NA
CDR3nt: TGTGCCAGCAGCCCCCTGGGCCAGGCGATAGAGACCCAGTACTTC
CDR3aa: CASSPLGQAIETQYF

v_gene: TRBV7-2
j_gene: TRBJ2-7
abundance: few
d_gene: TRBD2
CDR3nt: TGTGCCAGCAGCTTTTCGGGGTTAGCGGGAGGGCCTTTTATTTCCGAGCAGTACTTC
CDR3aa: CASSFSGLAGGPFISEQYF

v_gene: TRBV10-2
j_gene: TRBJ2-2
abundance: NA
d_gene: NA
CDR3nt: TGCGTCAGCAGTTACCTCACCGGGGAGCTGTTTTTT
CDR3aa: CVSSYLTGELFF

v_gene: TRBV12-3/TRBV12-4
j_gene: TRBJ1-2
abundance: NA
d_gene: TRBD1
CDR3nt: TGTGCCAGCAGTTTAGAACTGGGACAGAGAAACTATGGCTACACCTTC
CDR3aa: CASSLELGQRNYGYTF